One and the same sample provided the 26 T cell receptor beta chains below, sequenced in a study of blood T cell repertoires in COVID-19. TCRdb keeps only in-frame clones here, not all; method: immunoSEQ multiplex PCR. The repertoire includes around 300,000 clones, 65% to 90% of them detected once, and around 14% sits in the top ten. Sample: peripheral blood. The receptor set was obtained from a woman between 70 and 85 years old with COVID-19, enrolled during active disease.

V and J are TRBV5-1 and TRBJ2-5; a possible D gene is TRBD2 (7 bases). In germline, CDR1 is SGHRS, CDR2 YFSETQ. The CDR3 is 18 amino acids. V lost 2 bases and J lost 3, with 23 bases in between. DNA of the CDR3: TGCGCCAGCAGCTTTCAGAAGAGGGGGGGCCCTATGGAAGAGACCCAGTACTTC. It yields the protein CASSFQKRGGPMEETQYF.

The chain combines TRBV7-3 with TRBJ2-3; no clear D. Trimming removed 0 bases at V and 2 bases at J, with 6 bases between. Looked up from germline, CDR1 is SGHTA and CDR2 is FQGTGA. The CDR3 extends over 14 amino acids. The CDR3 region is CASSLTVSTDTQYF. The CDR3 nucleotides read TGTGCCAGCAGCTTAACCGTATCCACAGATACGCAGTATTTT.

V usage is TRBV19 and J usage is TRBJ2-6; possible D gene TRBD2, 6 bases. V was shortened by 5 bases and J by 2 bases, with 13 bases between the two germline ends. Looked up from germline, CDR1 is LNHDA and CDR2 is SQIVND (reference sequence). The CDR3 length is 16 residues. The CDR3 loop is CASSGGPGPGANVLTF. The CDR3 DNA sequence: TGTGCCAGTAGTGGAGGGCCGGGCCCTGGGGCCAACGTCCTGACTTTC.

The chain couples TRBV21-1 to TRBJ1-1. TRBV21-1 is an annotated pseudogene. The CDR3 totals 15 residues. The DNA of the CDR3 is TGTGCCAGCAGCAAAGGATGGGGGGGGAGCACTGAAGCTTTCTTT. It is translated as CASSKGWGGSTEAFF.

The V and J genes are TRBV27 and TRBJ2-1; 7 bases match TRBD2. With 1 base clipped from V and 6 bases from J, the junction kept 3 bases outside the gene matches. CDR1 MNHEY and CDR2 SMNVEV come from the germline V gene (reference sequence). The CDR3 has 14 residues. CDR3 region: CASSLLVAGNEQFF. CDR3 nucleotide sequence: TGTGCCAGCAGTTTATTGGTAGCGGGCAATGAGCAGTTCTTC.

This chain joins TRBV27 and TRBJ1-6; D is possibly TRBD1 (6 bases). The CDR3 contains 15 residues. V was shortened by 8 bases and J by 6 bases, with 17 bases between the two germline ends. The germline gives CDR1 MNHEY, CDR2 SMNVEV (reference sequence). The CDR3 loop reads CASAWGGARNSPLHF. Here the CDR3 DNA reads TGTGCCAGCGCATGGGGGGGGGCTCGTAATTCACCCCTCCACTTT.

In its sample, this clone was seen a few times. This sample also contains other DNA sequences that code for the same CDR3. The chain recombines TRBV7-8 with TRBJ1-1; no reliable D call. Germline lookup yields CDR1 SGHVS and CDR2 FQNEAQ. CDR3 size: 13 residues. V was clipped by 3 bases and J by 0 bases, with 5 bases between them. The CDR3 sequence: CASSFSVNTEAFF. Here the CDR3 DNA reads TGTGCCAGCAGCTTTTCAGTGAACACTGAAGCTTTCTTT.

The chain carries TRBV14 and TRBJ1-2; TRBD1 matches at 7 bases. This CDR3 region has 14 residues. Losses at the gene ends were 5 bases for V and 3 bases for J; bases not matched to a gene: 6. Germline V lookup: CDR1 SGHDN, CDR2 FVKESK. CDR3 protein: CASSSRQGDYGYTF. The CDR3 bases are TGTGCCAGCAGCTCTCGACAGGGAGACTATGGCTACACCTTC.

V usage is TRBV2 and J usage is TRBJ1-1, with 8 bases that match TRBD1. This CDR3 comprises 12 residues. V lost 9 bases, J lost 8 bases, and 8 bases stayed unmatched. CDR1 and CDR2 (germline): SNHLY, FYNNEI. Here the CDR3 DNA reads TGTGCCAGTCACAGGGGGTCCTACGAAGCTTTCTTT. Encoded protein: CASHRGSYEAFF.

This clone was counted a few times. This chain connects TRBV7-9 to TRBJ1-2, with D possibly TRBD1 on 6 matching bases. Germline-derived CDR1 and CDR2 are SEHNR and FQNEAQ (reference sequence). CDR3 length equals 13 residues. V was cut by 7 bases and J by 4 bases, with 13 bases left in between. As DNA, the CDR3 is TGTGCCAGCACCAAAGACAGGCTCTATGGCTACACCTTC. Amino acids: CASTKDRLYGYTF.

The chain employs TRBV18 and TRBJ1-6, with TRBD1 matching over 7 bases. From germline, CDR1 is KGHSH and CDR2 LQKENI. Trimming removed 3 bases from V and 6 bases from J; junction bases left unmatched: 5. The CDR3 is 15 amino acids. CDR3 protein: CASSPKGAPNSPLHF. The CDR3 DNA follows: TGTGCCAGCTCACCTAAGGGGGCTCCTAATTCACCCCTCCACTTT.

This rearrangement joins TRBV29-1 to TRBJ2-1; D is undetermined. This CDR3 has 13 residues. Germline V lookup: CDR1 SQVTM, CDR2 ANQGSEA. The V end lost 1 base, the J end lost 6 bases, and 10 bases lay between the germline ends. The CDR3 DNA reads as TGCAGCGTTGAAGTGGTTATCGGCAATGAGCAGTTCTTC. This encodes CSVEVVIGNEQFF.

This sequence joins TRBV3-1 (or the pseudogene TRBV3-2) and TRBJ2-7, with 8 bases lining up with TRBD1. The CDR3 has 14 amino acids. The junction had 3 bases not matched to a gene; V was cut back by 0 bases and J by 5 bases. Germline V gives CDR1 LGHDT, CDR2 YNNKEL (reference sequence). Written as DNA, the CDR3 is TGTGCCAGCAGCCAAGATTTACAGGGGGACGAGCAGTACTTC. This gives the protein CASSQDLQGDEQYF.

The gene calls are TRBV19 and TRBJ2-7, with 10 bases identical to TRBD1. Germline trimming cut 5 bases from V and 4 bases from J; bases unmatched to any gene: 5. There are 14 residues in the CDR3. The germline V gene has CDR1 LNHDA and CDR2 SQIVND (reference sequence). The CDR3 sequence is CASSPGGQGYEQYF. The CDR3 coding sequence is TGTGCCAGTAGTCCCGGGGGACAGGGGTACGAGCAGTACTTC.

The chain joins TRBV3-1 (or the pseudogene TRBV3-2) to TRBJ1-6; a possible D gene is TRBD1 (5 bases). The CDR3 consists of 17 residues. With 4 bases removed from V and 0 bases from J, the gap between germline ends came to 13 bases. Germline V gene lookup returns CDR1 LGHDT and CDR2 YNNKEL (reference sequence). In nucleotides, the CDR3 is TGTGCCAGCAGCCTGCGACAGCCAAGCTCCTATAATTCACCCCTCCACTTT. The encoded protein is CASSLRQPSSYNSPLHF.

The rearrangement uses TRBV5-8 and TRBJ2-3, with 12 bases matching TRBD2. The V and J ends lost 0 bases and 2 bases, in that order; junction bases with no gene match: 1. This CDR3 is built from 16 residues. Germline V gene data show CDR1 as SGHTS and CDR2 as YDEGEE. For the CDR3, the DNA is TGTGCCAGCAGCTTGGGACTAGCGGGGGACACAGATACGCAGTATTTT. It yields the protein CASSLGLAGDTDTQYF.

This clone was observed a single time. This chain uses TRBV7-2 with TRBJ2-6; TRBD1 agrees at 8 bases. Germline CDR1 and CDR2: SGHTA and FQGNSA. V lost 5 bases to trimming and J lost 0 bases; unmatched junction nucleotides: 6. The CDR3 has 17 residues. The CDR3 sequence: CASSPGTGRSGANVLTF. CDR3 in DNA: TGTGCCAGCAGCCCCGGGACAGGACGCTCTGGGGCCAACGTCCTGACTTTC.

The V call is TRBV29-1, the J call TRBJ2-5, with D uncertain. The V gene lost 4 bases and the J gene lost 0 bases, with 9 bases spanning the gap. CDR1 is SQVTM and CDR2 is ANQGSEA in the germline V gene. This CDR3 contains 13 residues. The CDR3, as DNA: TGCAGCGTTGCCCCAACATACCAAGAGACCCAGTACTTC. It encodes CSVAPTYQETQYF.

This chain links TRBV5-5 with TRBJ1-1; D is uncertain. Germline CDR1 is SGHKS and CDR2 is YYEKEE (reference sequence). The CDR3 spans 12 residues. With 0 bases removed from V and 8 bases from J, the gap between germline ends came to 8 bases. The chain's CDR3 is CASSLAAEEAFF. CDR3 nucleotides: TGTGCCAGCAGCTTGGCTGCGGAGGAAGCTTTCTTT.

The chain combines TRBV6-5 with TRBJ1-1; D is perhaps TRBD1 (5 bases). The CDR3 loop spans 14 amino acids. Germline V CDR1 and CDR2: MNHEY, SVGAGI. V lost 6 bases and J lost 5, with 16 bases in between. The CDR3 sequence is CASSTSGGGTEAFF. CDR3 bases: TGTGCCAGCAGCACCTCCGGGGGTGGGACTGAAGCTTTCTTT.

The rearrangement uses TRBV11-2 and TRBJ2-5; maybe TRBD2 (5 bases). Trimming removed 5 bases from V and 5 bases from J, with 12 bases in between. Per the germline V gene, CDR1 is SGHAT and CDR2 is FQNNGV. The CDR3 is made up of 13 amino acids. The CDR3 nucleotides are TGTGCCAGCAGCGGGCCGGGATCGGAGACCCAGTACTTC. It translates to CASSGPGSETQYF.

The count of this clone is one. The chain has TRBV30 and TRBJ1-4; tentative D call: TRBD1 (6 bases). CDR1 is GTSNPN, CDR2 SVGIG, per germline (reference sequence). The V end lost 3 bases, the J end lost 4 bases, and 12 bases lay between the germline ends. The CDR3 spans 14 residues. The CDR3 DNA follows: TGTGCCTGGAGGAGAGGACAGTTTAATGAAAAACTGTTTTTT. Amino acid sequence: CAWRRGQFNEKLFF.

This clone was counted a few times. The genes are TRBV5-1 and TRBJ1-1; TRBD1 agrees at 8 bases. V was pared by 4 bases and J by 1 base, with 9 bases of the junction left unmatched. The CDR3 has 16 residues. Germline V lookup: CDR1 SGHRS, CDR2 YFSETQ. CDR3 in amino acids: CASSPGTGNANTEAFF. In nucleotides, the CDR3 is TGCGCCAGCAGCCCCGGGACAGGCAACGCGAACACTGAAGCTTTCTTT.

The CDR3 bases are TGTGCCAGCAGTCCTGGGCGACTAGCGGGGCCAGAGACCCAGTACTTC. Amino acids: CASSPGRLAGPETQYF. V is TRBV7-8 and J is TRBJ2-5; TRBD2 matches at 11 bases. The V and J ends lost 6 bases and 4 bases, in that order; junction bases with no gene match: 10. There are 16 residues in the CDR3. CDR1 is SGHVS and CDR2 is FQNEAQ in the germline V gene. The entire variable domain, with the rest obtained from reference TRBV7-8 and TRBJ2-5, is as follows: GAGVSQSPRYKVAKRGQDVALRCDPISGHVSLFWYQQALGQGPEFLTYFQNEAQLDKSGLPSDRFFAERPEGSVSTLKIQRTQQEDSAVYLCASSPGRLAGPETQYFGPGTRLLVL.

The rearrangement uses TRBV4-3 and TRBJ1-1, with D unclear. Trimming stripped 1 base from V and 1 base from J, with 10 bases between. This CDR3 region has 15 residues. CDR1 and CDR2 (germline): LGHNA, YSLEER. This CDR3 is CASSQVMSENTEAFF. DNA of the CDR3: TGCGCCAGCAGCCAAGTTATGTCAGAGAACACTGAAGCTTTCTTT.

V usage is TRBV9 and J usage is TRBJ2-3; D perhaps matches TRBD2 (6 bases). CDR1 SGDLS and CDR2 YYNGEE come from the germline V gene. The CDR3 contains 17 residues. The V end lost 0 bases, the J end lost 3 bases, and 17 bases lay between the germline ends. The CDR3 is CASSVATAQAGTDTQYF. Written as DNA, the CDR3 is TGTGCCAGCAGCGTAGCTACGGCTCAGGCGGGAACAGATACGCAGTATTTT.